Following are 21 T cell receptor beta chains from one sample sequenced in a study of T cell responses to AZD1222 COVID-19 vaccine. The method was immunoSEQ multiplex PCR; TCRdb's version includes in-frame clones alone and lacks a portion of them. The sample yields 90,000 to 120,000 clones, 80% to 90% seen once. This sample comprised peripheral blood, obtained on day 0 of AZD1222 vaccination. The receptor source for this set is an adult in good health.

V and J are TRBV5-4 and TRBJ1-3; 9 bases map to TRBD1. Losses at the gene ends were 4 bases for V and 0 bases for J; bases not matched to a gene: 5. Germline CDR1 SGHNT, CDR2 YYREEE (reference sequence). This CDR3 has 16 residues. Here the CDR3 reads CASSPGQGFSGNTIYF. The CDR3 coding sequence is TGTGCCAGCAGCCCAGGACAGGGGTTCTCTGGAAACACCATATATTTT.

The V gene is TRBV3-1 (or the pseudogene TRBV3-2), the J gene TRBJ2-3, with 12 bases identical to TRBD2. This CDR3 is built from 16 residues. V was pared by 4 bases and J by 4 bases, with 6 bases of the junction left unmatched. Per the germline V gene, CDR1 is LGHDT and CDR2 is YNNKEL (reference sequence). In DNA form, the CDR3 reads TGTGCCAGCAGCCCTAGACTAGCGGGAGCAGCAGATACGCAGTATTTT. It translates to CASSPRLAGAADTQYF.

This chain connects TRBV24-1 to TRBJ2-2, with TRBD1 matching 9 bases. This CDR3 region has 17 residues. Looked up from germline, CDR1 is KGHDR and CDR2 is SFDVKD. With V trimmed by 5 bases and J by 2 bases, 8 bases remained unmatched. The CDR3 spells CATSAHGQGINTGELFF. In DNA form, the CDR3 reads TGTGCCACCAGTGCCCACGGACAGGGGATAAACACCGGGGAGCTGTTTTTT.

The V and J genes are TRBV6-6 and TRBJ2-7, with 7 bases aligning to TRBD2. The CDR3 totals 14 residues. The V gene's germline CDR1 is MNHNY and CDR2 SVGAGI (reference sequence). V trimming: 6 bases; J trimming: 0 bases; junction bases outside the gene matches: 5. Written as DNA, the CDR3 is TGTGCCAGCAGGGCGGGGGTTCTCTCCTACGAGCAGTACTTC. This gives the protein CASRAGVLSYEQYF.

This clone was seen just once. The CDR3 is CASSLEKTQYF. CDR3 nucleotides: TGTGCCAGCAGTTTGGAGAAGACCCAGTACTTC. The chain recombines TRBV28 with TRBJ2-5, with D hard to call. V was cut by 3 bases and J by 6 bases, with 5 bases left in between. This CDR3 comprises 11 residues. Germline V gene data show CDR1 as MDHEN and CDR2 as SYDVKM.

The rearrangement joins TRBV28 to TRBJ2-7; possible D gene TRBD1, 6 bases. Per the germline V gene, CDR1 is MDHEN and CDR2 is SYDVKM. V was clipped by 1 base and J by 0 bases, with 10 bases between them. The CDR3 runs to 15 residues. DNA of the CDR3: TGTGCCAGCAGTTTATTACAGGGACCCTCCTACGAGCAGTACTTC. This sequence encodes CASSLLQGPSYEQYF.

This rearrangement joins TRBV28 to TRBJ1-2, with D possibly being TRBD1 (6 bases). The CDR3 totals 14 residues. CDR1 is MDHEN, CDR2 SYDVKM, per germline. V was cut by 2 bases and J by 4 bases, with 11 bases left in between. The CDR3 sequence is CASSLRGATYGYTF. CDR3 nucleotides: TGTGCCAGCAGTTTAAGGGGGGCCACCTATGGCTACACCTTC.

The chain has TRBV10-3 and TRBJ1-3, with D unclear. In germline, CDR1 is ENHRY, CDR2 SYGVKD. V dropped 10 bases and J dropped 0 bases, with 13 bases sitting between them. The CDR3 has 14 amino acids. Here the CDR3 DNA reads TGTGCCACCCGCCATTCGGTCTCTGGAAACACCATATATTTT. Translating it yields CATRHSVSGNTIYF.

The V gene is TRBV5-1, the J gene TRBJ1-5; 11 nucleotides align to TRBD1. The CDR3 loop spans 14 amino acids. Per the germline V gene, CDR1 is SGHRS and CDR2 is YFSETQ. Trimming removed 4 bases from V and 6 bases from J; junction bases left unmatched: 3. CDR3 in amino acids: CASSPGQGAQPQHF. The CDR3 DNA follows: TGCGCCAGCAGCCCAGGACAGGGGGCTCAGCCCCAGCATTTT.

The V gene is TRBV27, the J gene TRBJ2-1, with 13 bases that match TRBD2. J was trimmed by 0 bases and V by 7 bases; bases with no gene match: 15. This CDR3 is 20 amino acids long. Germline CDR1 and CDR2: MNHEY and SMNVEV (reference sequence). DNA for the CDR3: TGTGCCAGCATCCTGAGACTAGCGGGAGGCCCCGTCAGCTCCTACAATGAGCAGTTCTTC. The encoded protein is CASILRLAGGPVSSYNEQFF.

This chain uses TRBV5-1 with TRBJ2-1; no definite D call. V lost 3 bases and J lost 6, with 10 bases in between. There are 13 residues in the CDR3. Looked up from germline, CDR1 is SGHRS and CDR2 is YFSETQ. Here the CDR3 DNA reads TGCGCCAGCAGCTGGCTGGACGGCAATGAGCAGTTCTTC. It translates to CASSWLDGNEQFF. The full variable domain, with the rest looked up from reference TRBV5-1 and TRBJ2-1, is KAGVTQTPRYLIKTRGQQVTLSCSPISGHRSVSWYQQTPGQGLQFLFEYFSETQRNKGNFPGRFSGRQFSNSRSEMNVSTLELGDSALYLCASSWLDGNEQFFGPGTRLTVL.

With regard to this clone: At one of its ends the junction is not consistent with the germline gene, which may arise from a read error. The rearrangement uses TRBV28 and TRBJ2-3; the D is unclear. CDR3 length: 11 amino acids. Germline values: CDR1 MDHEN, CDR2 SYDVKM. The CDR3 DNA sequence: TGTGCCAGCAGCTCCCCTACGCGCTCGGATTTT. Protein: CASSSPTRSDF.

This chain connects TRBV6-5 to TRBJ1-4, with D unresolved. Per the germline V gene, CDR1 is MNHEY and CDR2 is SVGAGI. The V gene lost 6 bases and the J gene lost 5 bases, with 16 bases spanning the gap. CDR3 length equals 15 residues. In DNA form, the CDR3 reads TGTGCCAGCAGCCCGGGTGGAGAGAGGAATGAAAAACTGTTTTTT. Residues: CASSPGGERNEKLFF.

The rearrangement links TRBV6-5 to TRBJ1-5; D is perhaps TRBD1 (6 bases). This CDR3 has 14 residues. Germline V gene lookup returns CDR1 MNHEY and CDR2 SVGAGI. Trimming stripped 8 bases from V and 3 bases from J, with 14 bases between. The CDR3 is CASWSRQDNQPQHF. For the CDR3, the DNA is TGTGCCAGCTGGTCCAGACAGGACAATCAGCCCCAGCATTTT.

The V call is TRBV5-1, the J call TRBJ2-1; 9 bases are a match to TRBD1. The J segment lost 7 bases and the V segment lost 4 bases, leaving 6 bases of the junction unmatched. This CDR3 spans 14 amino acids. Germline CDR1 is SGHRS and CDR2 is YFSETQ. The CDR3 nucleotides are TGCGCCAGCAGCACCGGGACAGGGCTTAATGAGCAGTTCTTC. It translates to CASSTGTGLNEQFF.

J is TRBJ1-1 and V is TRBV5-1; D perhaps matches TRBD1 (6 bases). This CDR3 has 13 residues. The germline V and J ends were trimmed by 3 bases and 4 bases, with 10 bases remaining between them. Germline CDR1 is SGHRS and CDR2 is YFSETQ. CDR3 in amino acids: CASSSQGSTEAFF. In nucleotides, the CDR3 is TGCGCCAGCAGCTCACAGGGATCCACTGAAGCTTTCTTT.

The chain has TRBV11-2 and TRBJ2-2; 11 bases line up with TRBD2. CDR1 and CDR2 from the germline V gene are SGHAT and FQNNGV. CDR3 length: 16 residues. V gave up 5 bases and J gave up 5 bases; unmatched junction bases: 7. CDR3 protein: CASSRRLAGYTGELFF. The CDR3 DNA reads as TGTGCCAGCAGCCGTCGACTAGCGGGATATACCGGGGAGCTGTTTTTT.

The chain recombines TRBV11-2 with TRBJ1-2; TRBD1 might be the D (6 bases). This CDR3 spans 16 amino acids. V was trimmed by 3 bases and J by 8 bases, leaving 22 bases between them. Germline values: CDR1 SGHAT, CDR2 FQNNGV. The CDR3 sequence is CASSLGQQGGWGGYTF. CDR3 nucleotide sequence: TGTGCCAGCAGCTTGGGCCAACAGGGAGGGTGGGGAGGCTACACCTTC.

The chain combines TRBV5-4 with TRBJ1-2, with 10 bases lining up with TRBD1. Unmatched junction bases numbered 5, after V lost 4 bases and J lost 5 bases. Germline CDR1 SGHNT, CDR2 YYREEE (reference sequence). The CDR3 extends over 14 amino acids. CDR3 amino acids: CASSPGTGDYGYTF. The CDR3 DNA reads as TGTGCCAGCAGCCCCGGGACAGGGGATTATGGCTACACCTTC.

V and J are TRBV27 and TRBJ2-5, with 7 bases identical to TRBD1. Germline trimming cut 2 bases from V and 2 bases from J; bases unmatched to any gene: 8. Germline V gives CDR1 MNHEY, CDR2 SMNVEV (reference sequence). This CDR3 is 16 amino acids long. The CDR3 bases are TGTGCCAGCAGTTTAGGAGTGGACAGGATACAAGAGACCCAGTACTTC. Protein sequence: CASSLGVDRIQETQYF.

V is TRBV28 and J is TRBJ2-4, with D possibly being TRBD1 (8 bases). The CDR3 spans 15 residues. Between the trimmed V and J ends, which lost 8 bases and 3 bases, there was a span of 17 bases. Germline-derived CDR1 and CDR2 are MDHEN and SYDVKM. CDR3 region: CASSGGAGVKNIQYF. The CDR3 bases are TGTGCCAGCTCAGGGGGCGCGGGGGTCAAAAACATTCAGTACTTC.